Each of the 9 T cell receptor beta chains below was sequenced from the same sample in a study of cytotoxic CD8 clonotypes in ibrutinib-treated CLL. Generated by immunoSEQ multiplex PCR, the TCRdb table keeps only in-frame clones and is missing some. Seen here are about 140,000 clones, 60% to 80% observed once, and the top ten hold 25% to 30%. Material: PBMCs, obtained after 12 months of ibrutinib treatment. Receptors were obtained from a human donor with chronic lymphocytic leukemia.

The chain employs TRBV21-1 and TRBJ1-2; the table's D call TRBD1 went unverified against the DNA. TRBV21-1 is described as a pseudogene. The CDR3 totals 16 residues. This CDR3 reads CASSNPGQGFFYGYTF. In DNA form, the CDR3 reads TGTGCCAGCAGCAACCCGGGACAGGGATTTTTCTATGGCTACACCTTC.

The genes are TRBV6-4 and TRBJ1-6; 7 bases fit TRBD1. CDR1 and CDR2 (germline): MRHNA, SNTAGT. Trimming at V came to 2 bases and at J to 7 bases, leaving 2 bases not matched to a gene. This CDR3 has 14 residues. The CDR3 sequence: CASSDRDRNSPLHF. CDR3 coding DNA: TGTGCCAGCAGTGACCGGGACAGAAATTCACCCCTCCACTTT.

This clone was observed a single time. The chain carries TRBV7-9 and TRBJ2-3, with no clear D. The germline V gene has CDR1 SEHNR and CDR2 FQNEAQ (reference sequence). The CDR3 spans 11 residues. The ends were cut back, 0 bases at V and 14 bases at J, with 9 bases in the middle. CDR3 DNA sequence: TGTGCCAGCAGCTTAGCTGATCTTTGGTATTTT. It yields the protein CASSLADLWYF.

This chain connects TRBV30 to TRBJ2-7; a weak D match, TRBD2 (6 bases). Germline CDR1 and CDR2: GTSNPN and SVGIG (reference sequence). The CDR3 runs 12 residues. Trimming removed 6 bases at V and 7 bases at J, with 16 bases between. CDR3 residues: CACPNRRGEQYF. In DNA, the CDR3 is TGTGCCTGCCCAAACCGGCGGGGAGAGCAGTACTTC.

The chain joins TRBV14 to TRBJ2-7; the D gene could be TRBD1 or TRBD2 (5 bases each). Germline CDR1 reads SGHDN; CDR2 reads FVKESK. The CDR3 runs to 14 residues. V was shortened by 5 bases and J by 3 bases, with 14 bases between the two germline ends. The CDR3 protein is CASSMRIGGYEQYF. DNA for the CDR3: TGTGCCAGCAGCATGAGAATTGGGGGCTACGAGCAGTACTTC.

The V call is TRBV15, the J call TRBJ2-5, with D possibly called TRBD1 or TRBD2 (5 bases each). CDR1 is LNHNV, CDR2 YYDKDF, per germline (reference sequence). The CDR3 has 15 residues. Deletions cut 0 bases from V and 0 bases from J, with 8 bases between. This CDR3 reads CATSRDGTHQETQYF. CDR3 DNA sequence: TGTGCCACCAGCAGAGACGGGACGCACCAAGAGACCCAGTACTTC.

The rearrangement uses TRBV6-6 and TRBJ2-7; 10 bases are shared with TRBD2. Unmatched junction bases numbered 5, after V lost 8 bases and J lost 4 bases. Germline V CDR1 and CDR2: MNHNY, SVGAGI (reference sequence). This CDR3 region has 13 residues. The CDR3 region is CASERGGQYEQYF. The CDR3 DNA sequence: TGTGCCAGCGAGCGGGGGGGCCAGTACGAGCAGTACTTC.

This chain uses TRBV5-1 with TRBJ1-4, with a possible D match to TRBD1 (6 bases). V was pared by 1 base and J by 8 bases, with 15 bases between. CDR1 and CDR2 (germline): SGHRS, YFSETQ. The CDR3 is made up of 15 amino acids. CDR3 nucleotides: TGCGCCAGCAGCTTGCTTCCAGGGGAAGGCGAAAAACTGTTTTTT. Protein product: CASSLLPGEGEKLFF.

J is TRBJ2-7 and V is TRBV7-9, with D perhaps matching TRBD1 (5 bases). The V gene lost 3 bases and the J gene lost 0 bases, with 9 bases spanning the gap. Per germline, CDR1 SEHNR and CDR2 FQNEAQ (reference sequence). The CDR3 covers 14 residues. The CDR3 reads CASSFADISYEQYF. In nucleotides, the CDR3 is TGTGCCAGCAGCTTCGCGGACATCTCCTACGAGCAGTACTTC.